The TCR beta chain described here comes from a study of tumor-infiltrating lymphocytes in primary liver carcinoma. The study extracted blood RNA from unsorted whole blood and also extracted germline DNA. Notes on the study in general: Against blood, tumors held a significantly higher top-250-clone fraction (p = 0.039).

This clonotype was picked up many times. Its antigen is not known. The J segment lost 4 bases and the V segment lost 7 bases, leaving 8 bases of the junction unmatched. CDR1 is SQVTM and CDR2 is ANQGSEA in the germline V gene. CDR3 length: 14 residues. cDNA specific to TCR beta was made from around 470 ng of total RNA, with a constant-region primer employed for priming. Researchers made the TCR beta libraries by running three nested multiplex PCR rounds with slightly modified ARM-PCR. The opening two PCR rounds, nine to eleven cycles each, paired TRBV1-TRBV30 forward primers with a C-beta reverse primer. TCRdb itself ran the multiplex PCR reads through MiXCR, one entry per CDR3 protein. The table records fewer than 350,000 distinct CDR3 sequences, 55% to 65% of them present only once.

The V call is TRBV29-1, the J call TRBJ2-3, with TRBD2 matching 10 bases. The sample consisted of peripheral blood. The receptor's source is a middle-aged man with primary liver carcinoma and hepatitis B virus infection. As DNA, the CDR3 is TGCAGCGACGGAGCGGGAGGGCCCCCAGATACGCAGTATTTT. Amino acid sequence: CSDGAGGPPDTQYF.